This entry lists 14 T cell receptor beta chains sequenced from one sample in a study of T cells in Graves' hyperthyroidism and ophthalmopathy. There were TCR beta CDR3 regions amplified from RNA transcripts. Using the HTBI primer set, a first-round RT-PCR was run on the TCR CDR3. TCRdb processed the multiplex PCR reads anew with MiXCR; each CDR3 protein has one entry. The sample holds approximately 560,000 distinct CDR3 sequences, 15% to 19% seen once. Sequenced sample: blood. Receptors were obtained from a woman under 40 with Graves' hyperthyroidism.

This clonotype occurred many times. The V gene is TRBV2, the J gene TRBJ2-3; D tentatively fits TRBD1 or TRBD2 (5 bases each). Germline CDR1 is SNHLY and CDR2 is FYNNEI. The CDR3 is 14 residues long. V was trimmed by 4 bases and J by 4 bases, leaving 12 bases between them. The CDR3 is CASSAGTEADTQYF. The CDR3 bases are TGTGCCAGCAGTGCCGGGACGGAGGCAGATACGCAGTATTTT.

This sequence joins TRBV5-1 and TRBJ2-2, with D hard to call. In germline, CDR1 is SGHRS, CDR2 YFSETQ. The germline V and J ends were trimmed by 0 bases and 4 bases, with 13 bases remaining between them. The CDR3 totals 16 residues. As DNA, the CDR3 is TGCGCCAGCAGCTTGGCCGAAGTCGGATCCACCGGGGAGCTGTTTTTT. Translation: CASSLAEVGSTGELFF.

The V call is TRBV27, the J call TRBJ2-2; D is ambiguous. This CDR3 contains 17 residues. Looked up from germline, CDR1 is MNHEY and CDR2 is SMNVEV (reference sequence). V was cut by 6 bases and J by 4 bases, with 21 bases left in between. The CDR3 sequence: CASSPLWNEGFTGELFF. CDR3 nucleotides: TGTGCCAGCAGCCCACTGTGGAACGAAGGGTTCACCGGGGAGCTGTTTTTT.

This clonotype was seen repeatedly, ten times or more. The J gene is TRBJ2-1, the V gene TRBV20-1; 8 nucleotides line up with TRBD2. CDR1 and CDR2 from the germline V gene are DFQATT and SNEGSKA (reference sequence). This CDR3 region has 12 residues. V lost 5 bases to trimming and J lost 8 bases; unmatched junction nucleotides: 5. Here the CDR3 DNA reads TGCAGTGCTCGGACTAGCATCGATGAGCAGTTCTTC. This gives the protein CSARTSIDEQFF.

The chain is built from TRBV24-1 and TRBJ2-1; 7 nucleotides align to TRBD2. The CDR3 length is 18 residues. CDR1 KGHDR and CDR2 SFDVKD come from the germline V gene. V shed 1 base, J shed 8 bases, and the junction held 16 bases outside the gene matches. The CDR3 region is CATSDLGPDRGRAHEQFF. The CDR3 coding sequence is TGTGCCACCAGTGATTTAGGGCCCGATCGAGGGAGGGCCCATGAGCAGTTCTTC.

This clonotype was seen a few times. The gene calls are TRBV4-1 and TRBJ2-1; tentative D call: TRBD2 (5 bases). CDR3 size: 16 residues. Per the germline V gene, CDR1 is MGHRA and CDR2 is YSYEKL. The germline V and J ends were trimmed by 1 base and 4 bases, with 14 bases remaining between them. CDR3 protein: CASSQALAYRYNEQFF. The CDR3 DNA is TGCGCCAGCAGCCAAGCCCTAGCCTACCGGTACAATGAGCAGTTCTTC.

CDR3 residues: CASSYSRGHRTYEQYF. The CDR3 nucleotides are TGTGCCAGCAGTTACTCCCGGGGGCACCGTACCTACGAGCAGTACTTC. The V and J genes are TRBV6-8 and TRBJ2-7; D tentatively fits TRBD1 or TRBD2 (6 bases each). This CDR3 spans 16 amino acids. Trimming removed 0 bases from V and 2 bases from J, with 14 bases in between. CDR1 is MNHGY and CDR2 is SAAAGT in the germline V gene.

At least ten counts were recorded for this clonotype. V and J are TRBV11-1 and TRBJ2-2, with D perhaps given as TRBD1 or TRBD2 (5 bases each). CDR3 length: 16 amino acids. Trimming removed 4 bases from V and 4 bases from J, with 16 bases in between. Germline V gene lookup returns CDR1 SGHAT and CDR2 FQDESV (reference sequence). In DNA, the CDR3 is TGTGCCAGCAGCTCTCCCTCCGGGACCACCACCGGGGAGCTGTTTTTT. This sequence encodes CASSSPSGTTTGELFF.

This clonotype came up many times. This chain links TRBV7-9 with TRBJ2-7; tentative D call: TRBD2 (5 bases). The CDR3 loop spans 15 amino acids. The V end lost 5 bases, the J end lost 0 bases, and 14 bases lay between the germline ends. Germline V lookup: CDR1 SEHNR, CDR2 FQNEAQ (reference sequence). In DNA, the CDR3 is TGTGCCAGCAGCCCGGCAGCGGAGTTCTCCTACGAGCAGTACTTC. This encodes CASSPAAEFSYEQYF.

This clonotype has at least ten counts. The chain combines TRBV18 with TRBJ2-1; the match to TRBD2 covers 7 bases. The CDR3 contains 15 residues. With V trimmed by 4 bases and J by 3 bases, 6 bases remained unmatched. The germline V gene encodes CDR1 KGHSH and CDR2 LQKENI. The CDR3 nucleotides are TGTGCCAGCTCACAAGAGCGGGGAGGCTACAATGAGCAGTTCTTC. It translates to CASSQERGGYNEQFF.

This clonotype was observed many times. The V call is TRBV20-1, the J call TRBJ1-6; D unclear. From germline, CDR1 is DFQATT and CDR2 SNEGSKA (reference sequence). The V and J ends lost 3 bases and 8 bases respectively, with 11 bases between them. The CDR3 totals 13 residues. In DNA form, the CDR3 reads TGCAGTGCTAGGTCGACTAGGGATTCACCCCTCCACTTT. Protein: CSARSTRDSPLHF.

CDR3 sequence (DNA): TGCGCCAGCAGCCAAGAAGTACCTAGCTCTGGAAACACCATATATTTT. It codes for CASSQEVPSSGNTIYF. The rearrangement joins TRBV4-3 to TRBJ1-3; D remains ambiguous. Germline CDR1 LGHNA, CDR2 YSLEER. There are 16 residues in the CDR3. The V end was cut by 0 bases, the J end by 0 bases, with 9 bases between.

The rearrangement links TRBV19 to TRBJ2-3; unclear D gene. The CDR3 length is 13 residues. Germline V gives CDR1 LNHDA, CDR2 SQIVND (reference sequence). Trimming removed 5 bases from V and 6 bases from J, with 12 bases in between. CDR3 loop: CASSGRDVDTQYF. The DNA of the CDR3 is TGTGCCAGTAGTGGAAGGGATGTGGATACGCAGTATTTT.

This clonotype showed up many times. The chain uses TRBV28 and TRBJ2-7; D gene unclear. The germline CDR1 and CDR2 sequences are MDHEN and SYDVKM. V was cut by 3 bases and J by 1 base, with 7 bases left in between. The CDR3 runs to 13 residues. The CDR3: CASSFHYSYEQYF. The CDR3, as DNA: TGTGCCAGCAGTTTTCACTATTCCTACGAGCAGTACTTC.